These 32 T cell receptor beta chains originate from one sample sequenced in a study of T cells after posttransplantation cyclophosphamide. Here immunoSEQ multiplex PCR was the method, and the copy in TCRdb shows in-frame clones only, minus some. The sample holds some 61,000 clones, 93% seen once. Sequencing was done on a sample of PBMCs. The receptors come from a woman under 40 in good health and a related stem cell transplant donor.

This chain joins TRBV7-6 and TRBJ2-5, with D maybe TRBD1 (5 bases). The ends were cut back, 5 bases at V and 9 bases at J, with 22 bases in the middle. Germline CDR1 and CDR2: SGHVS and FNYEAQ. The CDR3 consists of 15 residues. The CDR3 DNA follows: TGTGCCAGCAGCGGACGACAGTATTCGGGTGAGGCCCAGTACTTC. Translated: CASSGRQYSGEAQYF.

This clone was found a few times. The CDR3 coding sequence is TGTGCCAGCTCAATTAGCAATCAGCCCCAGCATTTT. Translation gives CASSISNQPQHF. The genes are TRBV18 and TRBJ1-5; D uncertain. Germline V lookup: CDR1 KGHSH, CDR2 LQKENI. Between the trimmed V and J ends, which lost 5 bases and 0 bases, there was a span of 2 bases. CDR3 size: 12 residues.

The chain couples TRBV28 to TRBJ1-1; D is unclear. With 9 bases removed from V and 2 bases from J, the gap between germline ends came to 16 bases. Germline V gene data show CDR1 as MDHEN and CDR2 as SYDVKM. This CDR3 region has 14 residues. CDR3 protein: CASRWHTVNTEAFF. CDR3 nucleotides: TGTGCCAGTAGATGGCACACTGTTAACACTGAAGCTTTCTTT. Full variable domain (outside the CDR3, taken from reference TRBV28 and TRBJ1-1): DVKVTQSSRYLVKRTGEKVFLECVQDMDHENMFWYRQDPGLGLRLIYFSYDVKMKEKGDIPEGYSVSREKKERFSLILESASTNQTSMYLCASRWHTVNTEAFFGQGTRLTVV.

CDR3 loop: CASNVPGQGNYGYTF. CDR3 coding DNA: TGTGCCAGCAACGTCCCGGGACAGGGAAACTATGGCTACACCTTC. The chain carries TRBV28 and TRBJ1-2; TRBD1 agrees at 9 bases. The junction had 8 bases not matched to a gene; V was cut back by 7 bases and J by 2 bases. The CDR3 loop spans 15 amino acids. Germline V gene sequence: CDR1 MDHEN, CDR2 SYDVKM.

The rearrangement links TRBV27 to TRBJ1-5; TRBD1 is a possible D gene (5 bases). CDR3 length: 18 residues. Looked up from germline, CDR1 is MNHEY and CDR2 is SMNVEV (reference sequence). V was cut by 8 bases and J by 0 bases, with 23 bases left in between. This CDR3 is CASRRMQGQQSSNQPQHF. For the CDR3, the DNA is TGTGCCAGCCGGCGGATGCAGGGTCAGCAAAGTAGCAATCAGCCCCAGCATTTT.

V usage is TRBV19 and J usage is TRBJ2-7; 7 nucleotides agree with TRBD1. The V segment lost 3 bases and the J segment 4 bases; nucleotides outside the gene matches: 0. The CDR3 is 12 residues long. Germline CDR1 LNHDA, CDR2 SQIVND (reference sequence). The CDR3 loop reads CASSMTGYEQYF. DNA for the CDR3: TGTGCCAGTAGTATGACAGGGTACGAGCAGTACTTC.

V usage is TRBV19 and J usage is TRBJ1-1; 12 nucleotides line up with TRBD1. This CDR3 is built from 15 residues. Per germline, CDR1 LNHDA and CDR2 SQIVND (reference sequence). The V gene end was trimmed by 5 bases and the J gene end by 10 bases; junction bases not matched to a gene: 11. The CDR3 DNA reads as TGTGCCAGTAGTGCCCTTCCGGGACAGGGGGCAGGAGCTTTCTTT. Amino acids: CASSALPGQGAGAFF. The full variable domain, its missing parts supplied by reference TRBV19 and TRBJ1-1, is DGGITQSPKYLFRKEGQNVTLSCEQNLNHDAMYWYRQDPGQGLRLIYYSQIVNDFQKGDIAEGYSVSREKKESFPLTVTSAQKNPTAFYLCASSALPGQGAGAFFGQGTRLTVV.

The V call is TRBV19, the J call TRBJ2-2; 11 bases align to TRBD2. The CDR3 is 15 amino acids. Trimming removed 7 bases from V and 5 bases from J; junction bases left unmatched: 6. Germline loops: CDR1 LNHDA, CDR2 SQIVND (reference sequence). CDR3 nucleotides: TGTGCCAGTACCCCTAGCGGGGGGCGAACCGGGGAGCTGTTTTTT. Protein sequence: CASTPSGGRTGELFF.

This chain links TRBV7-2 with TRBJ1-5; D is unclear. The V end lost 5 bases, the J end lost 3 bases, and 11 bases lay between the germline ends. Germline V gives CDR1 SGHTA, CDR2 FQGNSA. The CDR3 sequence is 14 residues long. The CDR3 is CASSPRVNNQPQHF. In DNA, the CDR3 is TGTGCCAGCAGCCCCCGGGTCAACAATCAGCCCCAGCATTTT.

The chain combines TRBV27 with TRBJ1-5; 9 bases are a match to TRBD1. Germline loops: CDR1 MNHEY, CDR2 SMNVEV (reference sequence). There are 13 residues in the CDR3. V gave up 6 bases and J gave up 12 bases; unmatched junction bases: 9. The DNA of the CDR3 is TGTGCCAGCAGCTACTCCGGGACAGGGAACCAGCATTTT. Translated: CASSYSGTGNQHF.

The V call is TRBV19, the J call TRBJ2-7; TRBD1 matches at 8 bases. Germline CDR1 LNHDA, CDR2 SQIVND (reference sequence). This CDR3 region has 15 residues. Trimming cost V 8 bases and J 5 bases; bases outside gene matches: 14. CDR3 coding DNA: TGTGCCAGTCGCGACCTCCGGGACAGGCTCCACGAGCAGTACTTC. Protein: CASRDLRDRLHEQYF.

On this clone itself: Other nucleotide sequences from this sample produce the same CDR3. This chain connects TRBV5-4 to TRBJ2-5, with no clear D. The germline V gene encodes CDR1 SGHNT and CDR2 YYREEE (reference sequence). V lost 0 bases to trimming and J lost 2 bases, with 5 bases between them. The CDR3 is made up of 13 amino acids. Here the CDR3 reads CASSLGRQETQYF. CDR3 in DNA: TGTGCCAGCAGCTTGGGCAGGCAAGAGACCCAGTACTTC. Variable domain in full (rest from reference TRBV5-4 and TRBJ2-5): ETGVTQSPTHLIKTRGQQVTLRCSSQSGHNTVSWYQQALGQGPQFIFQYYREEENGRGNFPPRFSGLQFPNYSSELNVNALELDDSALYLCASSLGRQETQYFGPGTRLLVL.

This clone was seen more than once but under ten times. The gene calls are TRBV7-3 and TRBJ1-2; 7 nucleotides agree with TRBD1. The CDR3 has 15 residues. Looked up from germline, CDR1 is SGHTA and CDR2 is FQGTGA. Trimming took 0 bases from V and 4 from J; bases not matched to a gene: 5. The chain's CDR3 is CASSLTGQAGYGYTF. Here the CDR3 DNA reads TGTGCCAGCAGCTTAACTGGACAGGCGGGCTATGGCTACACCTTC.

The rearrangement uses TRBV4-3 and TRBJ2-3, with 8 bases fitting TRBD2. J gave up 1 base and V 0 bases, and 12 bases lay outside the gene matches. Germline V gene data show CDR1 as LGHNA and CDR2 as YSLEER. This CDR3 is built from 19 residues. CDR3 nucleotide sequence: TGCGCCAGCAGCCAAGAGAGGACTGGACTAGCCGTCCGCACAGATACGCAGTATTTT. It is translated as CASSQERTGLAVRTDTQYF.

The chain has TRBV29-1 and TRBJ1-2; tentative D call: TRBD1 (5 bases). The CDR3 extends over 12 amino acids. Between the trimmed V and J ends, which lost 0 bases and 3 bases, there was a span of 5 bases. Per the germline V gene, CDR1 is SQVTM and CDR2 is ANQGSEA. CDR3 loop: CSVEETDYGYTF. The CDR3 DNA sequence: TGCAGCGTTGAAGAGACAGACTATGGCTACACCTTC.

This chain uses TRBV6-5 with TRBJ1-5; possible D gene TRBD1, 6 bases. Germline CDR1 reads MNHEY; CDR2 reads SVGAGI. The CDR3 contains 13 residues. V shed 10 bases and J shed 2 bases, with 12 bases lying between them. CDR3 sequence (DNA): TGTGCCACGCGGGGGGCCGGCAATCAGCCCCAGCATTTT. Its protein is CATRGAGNQPQHF.

The CDR3 DNA follows: TGTGCCTGGAGTGTAGCGCAGGGGGTAGGCTACACCTTC. Residues: CAWSVAQGVGYTF. The chain uses TRBV30 and TRBJ1-2, with TRBD1 identical over 7 bases. Germline CDR1 GTSNPN, CDR2 SVGIG (reference sequence). The junction had 6 bases not matched to a gene; V was cut back by 0 bases and J by 8 bases. The CDR3 has 13 amino acids.

The chain employs TRBV5-1 and TRBJ2-3, with a possible D match to TRBD1 (5 bases). The ends were cut back, 1 base at V and 5 bases at J, with 14 bases in the middle. The germline V gene encodes CDR1 SGHRS and CDR2 YFSETQ. The CDR3 is made up of 15 amino acids. Here the CDR3 reads CASSLNPGREDTQYF. The CDR3 DNA follows: TGCGCCAGCAGCTTGAACCCAGGCAGGGAAGATACGCAGTATTTT.

This clone was counted once. The chain couples TRBV7-2 to TRBJ2-5; possibly TRBD1 for D (5 bases). The V end lost 2 bases, the J end lost 2 bases, and 9 bases lay between the germline ends. CDR3 length: 14 residues. Looked up from germline, CDR1 is SGHTA and CDR2 is FQGNSA. In nucleotides, the CDR3 is TGTGCCAGCAGCTTATCCAGGGTTCAAGAGACCCAGTACTTC. Translated, it gives CASSLSRVQETQYF.

The chain is built from TRBV5-4 and TRBJ1-1; 8 bases line up with TRBD1. CDR1 and CDR2 (germline): SGHNT, YYREEE (reference sequence). The junction had 8 bases not matched to a gene; V was cut back by 1 base and J by 6 bases. This CDR3 has 15 residues. CDR3 in DNA: TGTGCCAGCAGCTTGTGGACAGGGTCAACCTCTGAAGCTTTCTTT. This codes for CASSLWTGSTSEAFF.

This clone showed up just once. The CDR3 sequence: CASSYLDRANYGYTF. DNA for the CDR3: TGTGCCAGCAGTTACCTCGACAGAGCTAACTATGGCTACACCTTC. This chain connects TRBV5-4 to TRBJ1-2, with D possibly TRBD1 on 5 matching bases. Trimming left V 5 bases short and J 0 bases short, with 14 bases between. In germline, CDR1 is SGHNT, CDR2 YYREEE (reference sequence). This CDR3 is built from 15 residues.

The V gene is TRBV23-1, the J gene TRBJ1-1; D might be TRBD1 (6 bases). TRBV23-1 is an ORF, with its function uncertain. This CDR3 spans 18 amino acids. Trimming shortened V by 4 bases and J by 4 bases, and 25 bases separated the two germline ends. In nucleotides, the CDR3 is TGCGCCAGCAGTCTCCTGGCCGGGGGCCCGGGGGGTAGCACTGAAGCTTTCTTT. Amino acid sequence: CASSLLAGGPGGSTEAFF.

The genes are TRBV4-3 and TRBJ1-2; D remains unclear. CDR3 length equals 13 residues. V lost 1 base, J lost 2 bases, and 5 bases lay in between. CDR1 is LGHNA and CDR2 is YSLEER in the germline V gene. CDR3 nucleotides: TGCGCCAGCAGCCAAGCCACCAACTATGGCTACACCTTC. Residues: CASSQATNYGYTF.

V is TRBV4-3 and J is TRBJ2-3; 10 bases fit TRBD1. The CDR3 has 16 residues. With V trimmed by 0 bases and J by 5 bases, 5 bases remained unmatched. Germline V lookup: CDR1 LGHNA, CDR2 YSLEER. This CDR3 is CASSQDRTGGLDTQYF. The CDR3 DNA reads TGCGCCAGCAGCCAAGATAGGACAGGGGGTCTAGATACGCAGTATTTT.

The chain employs TRBV14 and TRBJ1-3; 7 bases are a match to TRBD1. Germline-derived CDR1 and CDR2 are SGHDN and FVKESK. This CDR3 has 15 residues. J was trimmed by 7 bases and V by 1 base; bases with no gene match: 7. CDR3 coding DNA: TGTGCCAGCAGCCAAGGCTACAGGGGTAGGAACACCATATATTTT. Its translation: CASSQGYRGRNTIYF.

V is TRBV5-8 and J is TRBJ1-4; the match to TRBD1 covers 8 bases. This CDR3 has 17 residues. Germline trimming cut 3 bases from V and 0 bases from J; bases unmatched to any gene: 7. CDR1 SGHTS and CDR2 YDEGEE come from the germline V gene. This CDR3 reads CASSSYRGFSTNEKLFF. DNA of the CDR3: TGTGCCAGCAGCTCCTACAGGGGGTTTTCAACTAATGAAAAACTGTTTTTT.

The rearrangement joins TRBV7-9 to TRBJ2-2; the D gene could be TRBD1 or TRBD2 (6 bases each). With 4 bases removed from V and 6 bases from J, the gap between germline ends came to 18 bases. The CDR3 length is 16 residues. Germline V gene data show CDR1 as SEHNR and CDR2 as FQNEAQ (reference sequence). The CDR3, as DNA: TGTGCCAGCAGCTCCCCCGGAGGGGGGATGTCCGGGGAGCTGTTTTTT. Translating gives CASSSPGGGMSGELFF.

The V call is TRBV5-6, the J call TRBJ2-5; 10 bases are a match to TRBD2. Trimming at V came to 5 bases and at J to 7 bases, leaving 11 bases not matched to a gene. This CDR3 has 15 residues. The germline CDR1 and CDR2 sequences are SGHDT and YYEEEE. In nucleotides, the CDR3 is TGTGCCAGCAGTTGGGGGACTAGCGAGATCGGGACCCAGTACTTC. Its protein product is CASSWGTSEIGTQYF.

The chain recombines TRBV9 with TRBJ2-3; a possible D gene is TRBD2 (5 bases). The germline V gene encodes CDR1 SGDLS and CDR2 YYNGEE. The V end was cut by 5 bases, the J end by 5 bases, with 9 bases between. The CDR3 has 12 amino acids. The CDR3 loop reads CASSYRGDTQYF. The CDR3 coding sequence is TGTGCCAGCAGTTACCGGGGAGATACGCAGTATTTT.

The chain recombines TRBV27 with TRBJ1-5; 9 nucleotides match TRBD1. Germline-derived CDR1 and CDR2 are MNHEY and SMNVEV (reference sequence). This CDR3 spans 15 amino acids. The V segment lost 0 bases and the J segment 5 bases; nucleotides outside the gene matches: 2. CDR3 in DNA: TGTGCCAGCAGTTTATCGGGACAGGGCCATCAGCCCCAGCATTTT. Protein: CASSLSGQGHQPQHF.

The DNA of the CDR3 is TGCGCCAGCAGCCAAGATTGGGGGGAAAATGAAAAACTGTTTTTT. This translates into CASSQDWGENEKLFF. The rearrangement links TRBV4-3 to TRBJ1-4, with a tentative D call TRBD1 (5 bases). Germline V gives CDR1 LGHNA, CDR2 YSLEER. V was pared by 0 bases and J by 5 bases, with 10 bases between. This CDR3 has 15 residues.

This clone occurred once. For the CDR3, the DNA is TGTGCCAGCAGCTTAGTAGGGGGCAAAGGAGCTTTCTTT. Its translation is CASSLVGGKGAFF. The chain is built from TRBV7-9 and TRBJ1-1; 7 bases line up with TRBD1. V lost 1 base, J lost 10 bases, and 6 bases stayed unmatched. The CDR3 runs to 13 residues. From germline, CDR1 is SEHNR and CDR2 FQNEAQ (reference sequence).